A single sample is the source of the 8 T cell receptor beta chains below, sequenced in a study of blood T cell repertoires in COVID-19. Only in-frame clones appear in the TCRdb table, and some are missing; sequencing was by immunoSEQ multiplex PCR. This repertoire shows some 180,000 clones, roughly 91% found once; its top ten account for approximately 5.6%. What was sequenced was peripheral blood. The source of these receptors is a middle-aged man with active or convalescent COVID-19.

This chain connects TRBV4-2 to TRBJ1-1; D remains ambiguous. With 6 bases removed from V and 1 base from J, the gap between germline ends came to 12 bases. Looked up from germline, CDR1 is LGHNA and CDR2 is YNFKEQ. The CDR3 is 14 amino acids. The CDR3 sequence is CASRSSRANTEAFF. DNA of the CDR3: TGTGCCAGCAGATCCTCGAGGGCGAACACTGAAGCTTTCTTT.

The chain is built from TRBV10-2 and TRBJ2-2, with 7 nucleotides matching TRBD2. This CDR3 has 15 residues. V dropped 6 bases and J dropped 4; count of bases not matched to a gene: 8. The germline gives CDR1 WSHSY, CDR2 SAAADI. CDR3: CASSGIAGATGELFF. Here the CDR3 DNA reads TGCGCCAGCAGCGGAATAGCGGGTGCCACCGGGGAGCTGTTTTTT.

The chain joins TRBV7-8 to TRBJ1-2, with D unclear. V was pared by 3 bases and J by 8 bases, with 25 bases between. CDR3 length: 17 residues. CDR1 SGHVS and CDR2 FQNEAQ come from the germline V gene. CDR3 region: CASSFSIAGGLAGGYTF. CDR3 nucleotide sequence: TGTGCCAGCAGCTTTTCCATCGCCGGCGGGCTGGCTGGAGGCTACACCTTC.

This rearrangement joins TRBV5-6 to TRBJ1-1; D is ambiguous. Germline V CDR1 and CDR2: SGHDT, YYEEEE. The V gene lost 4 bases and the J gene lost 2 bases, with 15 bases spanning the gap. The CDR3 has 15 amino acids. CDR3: CASSPGYRANTEAFF. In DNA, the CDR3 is TGTGCCAGCAGCCCGGGGTACAGAGCTAACACTGAAGCTTTCTTT.

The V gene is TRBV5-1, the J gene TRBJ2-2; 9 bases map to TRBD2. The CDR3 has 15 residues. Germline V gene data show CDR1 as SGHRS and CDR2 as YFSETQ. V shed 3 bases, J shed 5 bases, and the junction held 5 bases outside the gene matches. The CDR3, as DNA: TGCGCCAGCAGCTACCAGACTAGCGGTACCGGGGAGCTGTTTTTT. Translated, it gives CASSYQTSGTGELFF.

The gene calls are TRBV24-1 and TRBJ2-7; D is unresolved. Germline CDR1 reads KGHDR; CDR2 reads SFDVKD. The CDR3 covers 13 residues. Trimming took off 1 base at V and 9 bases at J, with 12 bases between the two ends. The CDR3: CATSDLGVSGQYF. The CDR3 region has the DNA TGTGCCACCAGTGATTTAGGAGTGTCCGGGCAGTACTTC.

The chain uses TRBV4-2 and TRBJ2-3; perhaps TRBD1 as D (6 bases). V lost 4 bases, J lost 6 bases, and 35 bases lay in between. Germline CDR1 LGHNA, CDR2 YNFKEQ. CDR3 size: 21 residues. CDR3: CASSPKHKDWTAWNIKDTQYF. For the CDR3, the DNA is TGTGCCAGCAGCCCGAAACATAAGGACTGGACAGCTTGGAATATTAAGGATACGCAGTATTTT.

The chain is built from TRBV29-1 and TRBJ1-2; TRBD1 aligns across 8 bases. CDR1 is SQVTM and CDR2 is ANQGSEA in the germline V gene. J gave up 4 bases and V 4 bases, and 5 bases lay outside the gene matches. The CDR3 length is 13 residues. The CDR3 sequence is CSVGDRLIYGYTF. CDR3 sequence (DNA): TGCAGCGTTGGGGACAGGCTGATCTATGGCTACACCTTC.